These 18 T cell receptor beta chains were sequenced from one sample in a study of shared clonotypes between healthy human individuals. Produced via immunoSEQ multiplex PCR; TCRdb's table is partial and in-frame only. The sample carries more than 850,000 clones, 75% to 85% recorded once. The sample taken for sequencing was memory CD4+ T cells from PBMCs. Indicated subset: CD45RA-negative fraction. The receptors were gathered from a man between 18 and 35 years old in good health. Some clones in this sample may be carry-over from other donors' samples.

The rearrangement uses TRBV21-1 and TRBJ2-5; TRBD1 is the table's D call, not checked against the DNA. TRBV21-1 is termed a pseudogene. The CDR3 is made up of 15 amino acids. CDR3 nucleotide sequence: TGTGCCAGCAGCAAATTGCCAGGGGGCGAAGAGACCCAGTACTTC. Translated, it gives CASSKLPGGEETQYF.

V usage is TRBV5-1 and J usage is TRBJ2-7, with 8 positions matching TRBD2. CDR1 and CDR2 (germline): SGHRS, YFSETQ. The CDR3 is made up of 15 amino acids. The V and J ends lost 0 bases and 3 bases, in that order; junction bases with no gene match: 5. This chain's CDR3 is CASSLAGGAGYEQYF. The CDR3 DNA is TGCGCCAGCAGCTTGGCCGGGGGGGCCGGCTACGAGCAGTACTTC. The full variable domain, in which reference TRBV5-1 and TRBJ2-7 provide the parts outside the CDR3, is KAGVTQTPRYLIKTRGQQVTLSCSPISGHRSVSWYQQTPGQGLQFLFEYFSETQRNKGNFPGRFSGRQFSNSRSEMNVSTLELGDSALYLCASSLAGGAGYEQYFGPGTRLTVT.

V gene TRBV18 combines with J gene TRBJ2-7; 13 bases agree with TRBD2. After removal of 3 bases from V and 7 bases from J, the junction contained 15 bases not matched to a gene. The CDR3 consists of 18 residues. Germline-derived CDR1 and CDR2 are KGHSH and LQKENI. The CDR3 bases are TGTGCCAGCTCACCGGCCGCAGGAAGGACTAGCGGGAGTTTTGAGCAGTACTTC. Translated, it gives CASSPAAGRTSGSFEQYF.

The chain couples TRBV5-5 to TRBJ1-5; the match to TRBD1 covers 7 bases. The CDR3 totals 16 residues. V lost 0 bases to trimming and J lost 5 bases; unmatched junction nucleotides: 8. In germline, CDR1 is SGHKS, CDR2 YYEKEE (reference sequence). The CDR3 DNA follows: TGTGCCAGCAGCTTGGAGGAGGGGGCGGTTTATCAGCCCCAGCATTTT. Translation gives CASSLEEGAVYQPQHF.

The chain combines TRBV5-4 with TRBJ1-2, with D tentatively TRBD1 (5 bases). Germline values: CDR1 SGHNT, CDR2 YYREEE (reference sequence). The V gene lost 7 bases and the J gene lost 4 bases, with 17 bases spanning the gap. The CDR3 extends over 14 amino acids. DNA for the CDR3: TGTGCCAGCTCCCCGCCCGGCAGGGCCTATGGCTACACCTTC. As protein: CASSPPGRAYGYTF.

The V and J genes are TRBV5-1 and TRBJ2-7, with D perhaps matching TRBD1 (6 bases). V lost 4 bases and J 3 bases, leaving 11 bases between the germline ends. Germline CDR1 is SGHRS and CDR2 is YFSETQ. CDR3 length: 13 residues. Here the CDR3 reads CASSRDIGYEQYF. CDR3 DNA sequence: TGCGCCAGCAGCCGGGACATTGGCTACGAGCAGTACTTC.

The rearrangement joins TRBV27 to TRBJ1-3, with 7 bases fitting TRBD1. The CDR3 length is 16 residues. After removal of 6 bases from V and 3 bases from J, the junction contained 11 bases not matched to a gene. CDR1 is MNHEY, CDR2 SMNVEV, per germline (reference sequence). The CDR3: CASRRSRDSNGNTIYF. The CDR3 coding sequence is TGTGCCAGCAGACGATCGAGGGACAGTAATGGAAACACCATATATTTT.

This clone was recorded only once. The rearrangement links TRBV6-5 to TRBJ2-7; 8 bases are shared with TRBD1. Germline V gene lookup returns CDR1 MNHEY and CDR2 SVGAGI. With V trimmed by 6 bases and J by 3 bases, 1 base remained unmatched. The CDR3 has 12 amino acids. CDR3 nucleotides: TGTGCCAGCAGGGGACAGGACTACGAGCAGTACTTC. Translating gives CASRGQDYEQYF.

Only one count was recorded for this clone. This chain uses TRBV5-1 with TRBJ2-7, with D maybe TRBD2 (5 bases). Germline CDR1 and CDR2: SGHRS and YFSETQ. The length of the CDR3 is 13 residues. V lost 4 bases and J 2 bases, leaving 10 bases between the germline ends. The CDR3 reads CASSPVGTYEQYF. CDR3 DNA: TGCGCCAGCAGCCCCGTCGGGACCTACGAGCAGTACTTC.

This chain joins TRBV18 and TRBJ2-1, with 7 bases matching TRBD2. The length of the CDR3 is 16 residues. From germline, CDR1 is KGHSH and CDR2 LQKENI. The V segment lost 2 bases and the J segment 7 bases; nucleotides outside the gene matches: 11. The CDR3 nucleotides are TGTGCCAGCTCACCAGCAGGTCTAGCGGCCGGTAATGAGCAGTTCTTC. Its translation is CASSPAGLAAGNEQFF.

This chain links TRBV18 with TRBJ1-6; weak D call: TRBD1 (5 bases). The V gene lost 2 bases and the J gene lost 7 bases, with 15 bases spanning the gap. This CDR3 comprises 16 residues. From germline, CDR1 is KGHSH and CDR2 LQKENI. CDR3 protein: CASSPGLQGQNSPLHF. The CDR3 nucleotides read TGTGCCAGCTCACCAGGCTTGCAGGGTCAAAATTCACCCCTCCACTTT. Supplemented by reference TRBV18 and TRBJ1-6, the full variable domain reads NAGVMQNPRHLVRRRGQEARLRCSPMKGHSHVYWYRQLPEEGLKFMVYLQKENIIDESGMPKERFSAEFPKEGPSILRIQQVVRGDSAAYFCASSPGLQGQNSPLHFGNGTRLTVT.

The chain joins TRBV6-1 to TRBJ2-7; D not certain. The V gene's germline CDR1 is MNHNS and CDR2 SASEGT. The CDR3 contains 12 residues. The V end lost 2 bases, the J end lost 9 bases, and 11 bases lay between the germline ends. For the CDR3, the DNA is TGTGCCAGCAGTGAAAGGCCCCAACCGCAGTACTTC. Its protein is CASSERPQPQYF.

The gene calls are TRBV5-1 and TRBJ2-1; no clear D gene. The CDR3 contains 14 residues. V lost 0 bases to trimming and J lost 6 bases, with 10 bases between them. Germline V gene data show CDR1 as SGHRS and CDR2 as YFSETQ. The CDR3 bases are TGCGCCAGCAGCTTGGTAGTAGAAAGCAATGAGCAGTTCTTC. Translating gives CASSLVVESNEQFF.

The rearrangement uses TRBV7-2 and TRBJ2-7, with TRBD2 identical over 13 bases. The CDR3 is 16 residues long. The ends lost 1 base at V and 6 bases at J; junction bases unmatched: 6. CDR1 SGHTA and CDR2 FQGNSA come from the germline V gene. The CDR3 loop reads CASSLGGLAGIPEQYF. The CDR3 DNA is TGTGCCAGCAGCTTAGGGGGACTAGCGGGAATCCCCGAGCAGTACTTC.

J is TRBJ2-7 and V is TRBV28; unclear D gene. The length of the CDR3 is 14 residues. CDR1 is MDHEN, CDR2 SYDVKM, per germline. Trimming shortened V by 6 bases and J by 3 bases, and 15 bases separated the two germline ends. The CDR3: CASRRQQANYEQYF. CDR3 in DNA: TGTGCCAGCAGAAGGCAGCAAGCAAACTACGAGCAGTACTTC.

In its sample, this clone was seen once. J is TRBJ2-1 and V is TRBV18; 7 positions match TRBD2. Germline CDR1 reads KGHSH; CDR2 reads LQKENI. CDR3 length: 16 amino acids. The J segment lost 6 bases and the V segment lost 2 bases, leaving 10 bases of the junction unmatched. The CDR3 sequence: CASSPSSGMYGNEQFF. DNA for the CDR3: TGTGCCAGCTCACCATCGAGCGGGATGTACGGCAATGAGCAGTTCTTC.

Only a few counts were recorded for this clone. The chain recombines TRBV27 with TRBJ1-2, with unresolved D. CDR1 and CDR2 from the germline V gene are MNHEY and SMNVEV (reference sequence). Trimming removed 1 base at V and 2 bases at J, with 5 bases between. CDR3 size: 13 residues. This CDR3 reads CASSLYSNYGYTF. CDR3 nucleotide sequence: TGTGCCAGCAGTTTATACAGCAACTATGGCTACACCTTC.

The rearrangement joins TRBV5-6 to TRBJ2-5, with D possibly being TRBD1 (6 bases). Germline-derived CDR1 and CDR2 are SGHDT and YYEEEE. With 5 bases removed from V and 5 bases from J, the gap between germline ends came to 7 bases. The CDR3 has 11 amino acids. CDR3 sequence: CASRQGETQYF. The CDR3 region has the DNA TGTGCCAGCAGGCAGGGGGAGACCCAGTACTTC.